The T cell receptor beta chain under discussion was sequenced for a study of blood T cell repertoires in COVID-19. Turning to the study itself: T cells, B-cell-depleted T cells, or PBMCs provided the cDNA or gDNA that served as material.

The protocol was immunoSEQ multiplex PCR, while the TCRdb copy is restricted to in-frame clones and leaves out a portion. The sample consists of about 130,000 clones, 84% of them appearing once. The germline gives CDR1 PRHDT, CDR2 FYEKMQ (reference sequence). V was trimmed by 1 base and J by 4 bases, leaving 16 bases between them. The CDR3 contains 16 residues. The sample comprised peripheral blood. The TCR originated in a human donor in a cohort sampled during active COVID-19. The chain uses TRBV13 and TRBJ1-1; D unclear. The CDR3, as DNA: TGTGCCAGCAGCTTAGCGGGGTCAGGAGGCGGCACTGAAGCTTTCTTT. As protein: CASSLAGSGGGTEAFF. Filled out from reference TRBV13 and TRBJ1-1, the complete variable domain reads AAGVIQSPRHLIKEKRETATLKCYPIPRHDTVYWYQQGPGQDPQFLISFYEKMQSDKGSIPDRFSAQQFSDYHSELNMSSLELGDSALYFCASSLAGSGGGTEAFFGQGTRLTVV.